A selection of T cell receptor beta chains follows, all from one sample in a study of T-cell reconstitution after alpha-beta-depleted transplantation in children. TCRdb re-derived calls from the PCR reads in MiXCR, one entry per CDR3 protein. The data contain over 450,000 distinct CDR3 sequences, about 10% of them singletons. The sequenced sample was PBMCs, obtained before TCRalphabeta/CD19-depleted stem cell transplant. The receptors stem from a child aged 2-15 years with inherited bone marrow failure, due to receive a stem cell transplant. Each CDR3 is given with its conserved first and last residue. D genes are given only for firm matches. Clone size is stated in some rows and not others, as once, few, many or a class when expanded.

>TRBJ2-1|many|TRBV29-1|NA
TGCAGCGTAGAGGACTTGCGGGTGGCTTTAAGGGACTACAATGAGCAGTTCTTC
CSVEDLRVALRDYNEQFF
>TRBJ2-1|many|TRBV20-1|TRBD2
TGCAGTGCTACCGGGACTAGCGGGTTGGTTGAGCAGTTCTTC
CSATGTSGLVEQFF
>TRBJ2-1|many|TRBV6-2/TRBV6-3|NA
TGTGCCAGCAGAAATCCGTGGTCCCAGTACAATGAGCAGTTCTTC
CASRNPWSQYNEQFF
>TRBJ1-6|NA|TRBV5-5|TRBD1
TGTGCCAGCAGCCCACAGACAGGGGAGGGTTCACCCCTCCACTTT
CASSPQTGEGSPLHF
>TRBJ2-7|many|TRBV29-1|NA
TGCAGCGTTGAAGTCGATACGGAGCAGTACTTC
CSVEVDTEQYF
>TRBJ2-1|few|TRBV9|TRBD2
TGTGCCAGCAGCCCGGGGGGGGACTCCTCTGGGGAGCAGTTCTTC
CASSPGGDSSGEQFF
>TRBJ1-1|few|TRBV2|NA
TGTGCCAGCAGTGAAGGCCTTATGAACACTGAAGCTTTCTTT
CASSEGLMNTEAFF
>TRBJ2-2|few|TRBV4-2|TRBD1
TGTGCCAGCAGCCAGGGGAACTGGGACAGCGCGAACACCGGGGAGCTGTTTTTT
CASSQGNWDSANTGELFF
>TRBJ2-1|many|TRBV12-3/TRBV12-4|NA
TGTGCCAGCAGTCCGGGACCTGGGGAGCAGTTCTTC
CASSPGPGEQFF
>TRBJ1-2|many|TRBV6-5|NA
TGTGCCAGCAGTGGAGAATATGGCTACACCTTC
CASSGEYGYTF
>TRBJ2-2|many|TRBV6-2/TRBV6-3|TRBD1
TGTGCCAGCAGTTATCCGGGACAGGACGCCGGGGAGCTGTTTTTT
CASSYPGQDAGELFF
>TRBJ2-1|many|TRBV12-3/TRBV12-4|TRBD2
TGTGCCAGCAGCAGGACTAGCGGAAATGAGCAGTTCTTC
CASSRTSGNEQFF
>TRBJ1-5|few|TRBV5-1|NA
TGCGCCAGCAGCTTGGACGTTAATAGCAATCAGCCCCAGCATTTT
CASSLDVNSNQPQHF
>TRBJ2-7|NA|TRBV4-3|NA
TGCGCCAGCAGCCAAGGGGCCAACTCCTACGAGCAGTACTTC
CASSQGANSYEQYF
>TRBJ1-1|NA|TRBV30|NA
TGTGCCTGGAGCTCGGGGGTCGGGGCTGAAGCTTTCTTT
CAWSSGVGAEAFF
>TRBJ2-1|many|TRBV7-2|NA
TGTGCCAGCAGCTTAGTGCTCGGGAGCTCCTACAATGAGCAGTTCTTC
CASSLVLGSSYNEQFF
>TRBJ2-1|few|TRBV4-1|NA
TGCGCCAGCAGCCAAGAAGCCAGGGGGACTCCCGAATACAATGAGCAGTTCTTC
CASSQEARGTPEYNEQFF
>TRBJ2-1|many|TRBV7-2|NA
TGTGCCAGCAGCTGGTCCCCCCTGGGTGAGCAGTTCTTC
CASSWSPLGEQFF
>TRBJ2-1|many|TRBV5-6|TRBD2
TGTGCCAGCAGCTTGGGGGTAGCGGGCCCCTACAATGAGCAGTTCTTC
CASSLGVAGPYNEQFF
>TRBJ2-5|few|TRBV6-5|TRBD1
TGTGCCAGCAGTTACTCTAGGACAGGGGGAGTAGAGACCCAGTACTTC
CASSYSRTGGVETQYF
>TRBJ2-7|NA|TRBV27|TRBD2
TGTGCCAGCAAGGATCGGGGGGAGAACGAGCAGTACTTC
CASKDRGENEQYF
>TRBJ1-6|few|TRBV30|NA
TGTGCCTGGATGTGGACCCTTGGACACACGTCAAATTCACCCCTCCACTTT
CAWMWTLGHTSNSPLHF
>TRBJ2-3|few|TRBV20-1|TRBD2
TGCAGTGCTTTGACTAGCGAGAGTAACGTCCCCCGACGGGCAGATACGCAGTATTTT
CSALTSESNVPRRADTQYF
>TRBJ2-1|many|TRBV7-9|NA
TGTGCCAGCAGCTTACTTGGGAGCCCCTCCTACAATGAGCAGTTCTTC
CASSLLGSPSYNEQFF
>TRBJ1-2|few|TRBV4-3|NA
TGCGCCAGCAGCCAAGATAGGCAGGCCGGGTACCACGACCAAGGCTACACCTTC
CASSQDRQAGYHDQGYTF
>TRBJ2-3|many|TRBV13|NA
TGTGCCAGCAGCGTCTCAGGGGGGACAGATACGCAGTATTTT
CASSVSGGTDTQYF
>TRBJ2-3|many|TRBV6-5|NA
TGTGCCAGCAGTTACTGGGCGGGCCAGGATACGCAGTATTTT
CASSYWAGQDTQYF
>TRBJ2-5|NA|TRBV2|TRBD1
TGTGCCAGGGGACAGGGCCTGGTGGAGACCCAGTACTTC
CARGQGLVETQYF
>TRBJ2-5|many|TRBV20-1|NA
TGCAGTGCTAGAGGGGCAGGACAAGAGACCCAGTACTTC
CSARGAGQETQYF
>TRBJ1-2|many|TRBV5-1|NA
TGCGCCAGCAGCGTGACTGAACGCTATGGCTACACCTTC
CASSVTERYGYTF
>TRBJ1-4|many|TRBV5-6|NA
TGTGCCAGCAGCTTGCGGGTCTCAGAAAAACTGTTTTTT
CASSLRVSEKLFF
>TRBJ1-5|few|TRBV20-1|NA
TGCAGTGCTAGCTTTCCCCTGACAGGACCTTCGGGAAATCAGCCCCAGCATTTT
CSASFPLTGPSGNQPQHF
>TRBJ2-5|many|TRBV5-4|NA
TGTGCCAGCAGCTTGGCTGAGCAAGAGACCCAGTACTTC
CASSLAEQETQYF
>TRBJ2-2|many|TRBV4-2|TRBD2
TGTGCCAGCAGCCAAGGACTAGCGCGGAACACCGGGGAGCTGTTTTTT
CASSQGLARNTGELFF
>TRBJ2-5|NA|TRBV28|NA
TGTGCCAGCAGTCCCCGGGCGTGGTACCAAGAGACCCAGTACTTC
CASSPRAWYQETQYF
>TRBJ2-1|many|TRBV18|NA
TGTGCCAGCTCACCACTGGCTAGTGGTGGGAATGAGCAGTTCTTC
CASSPLASGGNEQFF
>TRBJ2-5|NA|TRBV6-2/TRBV6-3|NA
TGTGCCAGCAGTCCAGCGTTTCAGGGTGTGGAGACCCAGTACTTC
CASSPAFQGVETQYF
>TRBJ2-7|few|TRBV4-3|NA
TGCGCCAGCAGCCAAGACCCCGCCGGCGGGACCTACGAGCAGTACTTC
CASSQDPAGGTYEQYF
>TRBJ2-7|many|TRBV6-5|NA
TGTGCCAGCAGTTACTCGACCGGAAGGACCGACTACGAGCAGTACTTC
CASSYSTGRTDYEQYF
>TRBJ2-7|many|TRBV6-1|NA
TGTGCCAGCAAAAGGTTCGCAGGGGGGACCTACGAGCAGTACTTC
CASKRFAGGTYEQYF
>TRBJ2-7|many|TRBV10-3|NA
TGTGCCATCACGGACAGGGAGGGCGAGCAGTACTTC
CAITDREGEQYF